A single sample gave rise to the 26 T cell receptor beta chains below, sequenced in a study of CD8 T cells in ankylosing spondylitis. TCRdb redid the calling of the 5' RACE reads with MiXCR, one entry per CDR3 protein. This sample has 200,000 to 300,000 distinct CDR3 sequences, with roughly 25% found just once. Sequencing was done on a sample of blood, either unsorted or a sorted T cell fraction (not recorded which). The receptors stem from a male donor with ankylosing spondylitis or in good health (not recorded which).

This clonotype was recorded many times. The chain combines TRBV28 with TRBJ2-3; no clear D gene. Trimming cost V 5 bases and J 1 base, with 4 bases left between them. Germline CDR1 is MDHEN and CDR2 is SYDVKM. The CDR3 sequence is 12 residues long. The DNA of the CDR3 is TGTGCCAGCAGTATCCGCACAGATACGCAGTATTTT. Translated: CASSIRTDTQYF.

Only a few counts were recorded for this clonotype. The chain recombines TRBV10-3 with TRBJ2-7, with D possibly TRBD1 on 8 matching bases. The CDR3 totals 13 residues. The ends were cut back, 6 bases at V and 5 bases at J, with 14 bases in the middle. The germline gives CDR1 ENHRY, CDR2 SYGVKD. CDR3 loop: CAIRDTGGDEQYF. DNA of the CDR3: TGTGCCATCAGGGACACAGGGGGGGACGAGCAGTACTTC.

V is TRBV12-3 or TRBV12-4 and J is TRBJ2-7, with 9 positions matching TRBD1. The CDR3 has 14 residues. V was pared by 2 bases and J by 4 bases, with 3 bases of the junction left unmatched. Here the CDR3 reads CASSLTGGMYEQYF. CDR3 sequence (DNA): TGTGCCAGCAGTTTAACAGGGGGCATGTACGAGCAGTACTTC.

Ten or more counts support this clonotype. The V gene is TRBV11-2, the J gene TRBJ2-5; 9 positions agree with TRBD1. CDR3 length: 16 residues. Germline V gene sequence: CDR1 SGHAT, CDR2 FQNNGV. With V trimmed by 4 bases and J by 5 bases, 11 bases remained unmatched. CDR3 DNA sequence: TGTGCCAGCAGCTCAATTTCACAGGGGGCTTCGGAGACCCAGTACTTC. This codes for CASSSISQGASETQYF.

The V and J genes are TRBV20-1 and TRBJ1-1; D remains ambiguous. The germline V and J ends were trimmed by 3 bases and 5 bases, with 13 bases remaining between them. CDR1 is DFQATT, CDR2 SNEGSKA, per germline (reference sequence). The CDR3 has 13 residues. The CDR3 region has the DNA TGCAGTGCTAGTGATAAGGGCGGTACTGAAGCTTTCTTT. It is translated as CSASDKGGTEAFF.

The chain links TRBV12-3 or TRBV12-4 to TRBJ1-1; TRBD1 might be the D (5 bases). This CDR3 is built from 16 residues. Between the trimmed V and J ends, which lost 5 bases and 1 base, there was a span of 17 bases. Here the CDR3 reads CASSTRPTGANTEAFF. Here the CDR3 DNA reads TGTGCCAGCAGTACAAGACCAACAGGTGCGAACACTGAAGCTTTCTTT.

The table lists this clonotype with a few counts. The J gene is TRBJ2-5, the V gene TRBV10-3, with 8 bases fitting TRBD1. The CDR3 is 14 amino acids. Germline V lookup: CDR1 ENHRY, CDR2 SYGVKD. V was clipped by 5 bases and J by 5 bases; unmatched bases: 7. CDR3 sequence reads: CAISLRGRGETQYF. The CDR3 DNA reads as TGTGCCATCAGTCTCAGGGGGCGCGGGGAGACCCAGTACTTC.

The chain employs TRBV5-1 and TRBJ2-5; D is unclear. The CDR3 loop spans 14 amino acids. Trimming stripped 0 bases from V and 4 bases from J, with 10 bases between. Germline V gives CDR1 SGHRS, CDR2 YFSETQ. The CDR3 DNA follows: TGCGCCAGCAGCTTGGGGCAGATCGGAGAGACCCAGTACTTC. Its translation is CASSLGQIGETQYF.

This clonotype turned up a few times. This chain uses TRBV6-5 with TRBJ2-1; D gene uncertain. This CDR3 spans 14 amino acids. Trimming cost V 4 bases and J 8 bases, with 15 bases left between them. CDR1 MNHEY and CDR2 SVGAGI come from the germline V gene. CDR3 sequence (DNA): TGTGCCAGCAGTTTCTCAATTGGGGTAGATGAGCAGTTCTTC. It codes for CASSFSIGVDEQFF.

This clonotype turned up a few times. V usage is TRBV12-3 or TRBV12-4 and J usage is TRBJ2-3; D unresolved. V shed 5 bases and J shed 5 bases, with 14 bases lying between them. The CDR3 consists of 14 residues. CDR3 residues: CASSQYQQGDTQYF. In DNA form, the CDR3 reads TGTGCCAGCAGTCAATATCAGCAAGGAGATACGCAGTATTTT.

This clonotype came up many times. The chain is built from TRBV28 and TRBJ2-7; maybe TRBD2 (6 bases). The CDR3 length is 13 residues. Trimming shortened V by 5 bases and J by 5 bases, and 13 bases separated the two germline ends. Germline V gene lookup returns CDR1 MDHEN and CDR2 SYDVKM. Here the CDR3 reads CASSMVGGNEQYF. CDR3 bases: TGTGCCAGCAGTATGGTAGGAGGGAACGAGCAGTACTTC.

Only a few counts were recorded for this clonotype. The chain carries TRBV10-3 and TRBJ2-1; D tentatively reads TRBD1 or TRBD2 (5 bases each). Trimming cost V 10 bases and J 4 bases, with 17 bases left between them. This CDR3 is 14 amino acids long. Germline V gene lookup returns CDR1 ENHRY and CDR2 SYGVKD. CDR3 nucleotides: TGTGCCACCTCCCCGGGGCAGCAATACAATGAGCAGTTCTTC. Translating it yields CATSPGQQYNEQFF.

The chain joins TRBV7-9 to TRBJ2-3; D unclear. The CDR3 spans 12 residues. Germline V gives CDR1 SEHNR, CDR2 FQNEAQ (reference sequence). V was clipped by 4 bases and J by 10 bases, with 12 bases between them. The DNA for the CDR3 is TGTGCCAGCAGCTCGGACGGCCTTGCGCAGTATTTT. This sequence encodes CASSSDGLAQYF.

This clonotype has a count of ten or more. The chain couples TRBV7-8 to TRBJ2-3; 14 bases match TRBD2. Germline trimming cut 5 bases from V and 4 bases from J; bases unmatched to any gene: 5. The CDR3 extends over 16 amino acids. Germline CDR1 reads SGHVS; CDR2 reads FQNEAQ. CDR3 region: CASSPRTSGGPDTQYF. In DNA, the CDR3 is TGTGCCAGCAGCCCCCGGACTAGCGGGGGGCCAGATACGCAGTATTTT.

This clonotype was counted at least ten times. The gene calls are TRBV20-1 and TRBJ2-5; unclear D gene. CDR1 is DFQATT and CDR2 is SNEGSKA in the germline V gene (reference sequence). Trimming removed 0 bases from V and 1 base from J, with 6 bases in between. The CDR3 covers 13 residues. The DNA for the CDR3 is TGCAGTGCTAGAGACGTCAGCCAAGAGACCCAGTACTTC. Amino acid sequence: CSARDVSQETQYF.

This clonotype was recorded at least ten times. V and J are TRBV29-1 and TRBJ2-3, with D unresolved. The CDR3 has 10 amino acids. V was clipped by 8 bases and J by 2 bases, with 5 bases between them. CDR1 and CDR2 from the germline V gene are SQVTM and ANQGSEA. This CDR3 is CSSYTDTQYF. CDR3 in DNA: TGCAGCTCCTACACAGATACGCAGTATTTT.

This chain joins TRBV10-3 and TRBJ1-4; D gene uncertain. From germline, CDR1 is ENHRY and CDR2 SYGVKD. The germline V and J ends were trimmed by 3 bases and 8 bases, with 16 bases remaining between them. The CDR3 spans 15 residues. CDR3 nucleotides: TGTGCCATCAGTGACGGAGACCGAACGGGGGAAAAACTGTTTTTT. The encoded protein is CAISDGDRTGEKLFF.

The chain combines TRBV29-1 with TRBJ2-1; no reliable D call. CDR3 length equals 15 residues. Deletions cut 4 bases from V and 2 bases from J, with 15 bases between. Germline-derived CDR1 and CDR2 are SQVTM and ANQGSEA. CDR3 amino acids: CSVVGTIGPYNEQFF. The CDR3 region has the DNA TGCAGCGTTGTGGGCACTATAGGGCCCTACAATGAGCAGTTCTTC.

V is TRBV12-3 or TRBV12-4 and J is TRBJ2-7; 9 nucleotides align to TRBD2. The V and J ends lost 3 bases and 2 bases, in that order; junction bases with no gene match: 5. The CDR3 loop spans 15 amino acids. For the CDR3, the DNA is TGTGCCAGCAGTTTGGGGCGGGGGGGCCCCTACGAGCAGTACTTC. It yields the protein CASSLGRGGPYEQYF.

This clonotype was counted many times. The V and J genes are TRBV20-1 and TRBJ1-5; D call uncertain. With 8 bases removed from V and 3 bases from J, the gap between germline ends came to 11 bases. There are 12 residues in the CDR3. Germline V gives CDR1 DFQATT, CDR2 SNEGSKA (reference sequence). CDR3 region: CSLARNNQPQHF. As DNA, the CDR3 is TGCAGTCTAGCCAGGAACAATCAGCCCCAGCATTTT.

This clonotype was detected many times. V usage is TRBV24-1 and J usage is TRBJ2-7; 8 bases map to TRBD1. Trimming cost V 5 bases and J 3 bases; bases outside gene matches: 8. Germline loops: CDR1 KGHDR, CDR2 SFDVKD. This CDR3 has 15 residues. The CDR3 here is CATSATGTGFYEQYF. In nucleotides, the CDR3 is TGTGCCACCAGTGCCACCGGGACAGGTTTCTACGAGCAGTACTTC.

The chain joins TRBV7-6 to TRBJ2-5; the match to TRBD1 covers 9 bases. V dropped 7 bases and J dropped 7; count of bases not matched to a gene: 7. CDR3 size: 13 residues. The germline gives CDR1 SGHVS, CDR2 FNYEAQ. The CDR3, as DNA: TGTGCCAGCATCCCGGGACAGGGCGGGACCCAGTACTTC. Amino acids: CASIPGQGGTQYF.

This chain uses TRBV6-5 with TRBJ2-2; D gene ambiguous. Trimming removed 4 bases from V and 7 bases from J, with 10 bases in between. The germline V gene has CDR1 MNHEY and CDR2 SVGAGI. The CDR3 is 13 residues long. As DNA, the CDR3 is TGTGCCAGCAGTTTGGCCGGGCACGGGGAGCTGTTTTTT. As protein: CASSLAGHGELFF.

This clonotype was counted between two and nine times. The chain employs TRBV4-2 and TRBJ2-5; D gene uncertain. The CDR3 has 14 amino acids. Trimming removed 1 base at V and 5 bases at J, with 11 bases between. CDR1 is LGHNA and CDR2 is YNFKEQ in the germline V gene. The CDR3 spells CASSQVGRWETQYF. The CDR3 DNA reads as TGTGCCAGCAGCCAAGTAGGACGCTGGGAGACCCAGTACTTC.

This clonotype was counted at least ten times. The rearrangement uses TRBV12-3 or TRBV12-4 and TRBJ1-5; D unresolved. V was pared by 4 bases and J by 6 bases, with 10 bases between. The CDR3 is 13 amino acids. CDR3 residues: CASSWQAGQPQHF. The CDR3 DNA follows: TGTGCCAGCAGTTGGCAGGCAGGTCAGCCCCAGCATTTT.

The CDR3 reads CASSEGATAGELFF. The CDR3 nucleotides read TGTGCCAGCAGTGAGGGGGCGACGGCCGGGGAGCTGTTTTTT. The J gene is TRBJ2-2, the V gene TRBV25-1; D perhaps matches TRBD1 (6 bases). This CDR3 contains 14 residues. Germline V gene lookup returns CDR1 MGHDK and CDR2 SYGVNS. With 3 bases removed from V and 6 bases from J, the gap between germline ends came to 11 bases. Filled out from reference TRBV25-1 and TRBJ2-2, the complete variable domain reads EADIYQTPRYLVIGTGKKITLECSQTMGHDKMYWYQQDPGMELHLIHYSYGVNSTEKGDLSSESTVSRIRTEHFPLTLESARPSHTSQYLCASSEGATAGELFFGEGSRLTVL.